The source of this T cell receptor beta chain is a study of blood T cell repertoires in COVID-19. Looking at the study overall: The samples span acute and convalescent COVID-19 from the United States, Italy and Spain.

The CDR3 has 15 residues. CDR1 SGHTA and CDR2 FQGNSA come from the germline V gene. The J segment lost 6 bases and the V segment lost 5 bases, leaving 10 bases of the junction unmatched. Per the original data handling: Counts of nucleated cells, estimated from reference gene primer amplification, were obtained. Clones were read by immunoSEQ multiplex PCR, and TCRdb kept only the in-frame ones, dropping some. V and J calls and clone size are given by that table; D and trimming were obtained from the DNA. The sample holds around 230,000 clones, roughly 80% seen once. The chain recombines TRBV7-2 with TRBJ2-7; 10 nucleotides line up with TRBD1. Sequences were obtained from peripheral blood. This clonotype originated in a woman in her sixties or seventies with active or convalescent COVID-19. The DNA for the CDR3 is TGTGCCAGCAGCCCAACGACAGGGGGCAGGGGCGAGCAGTACTTC. Translating gives CASSPTTGGRGEQYF.